Sequencing of this T cell receptor beta chain was carried out in a study of blood T cell repertoires in COVID-19. Study overall: The cDNA or gDNA used as material had been derived from T cells, B-cell-depleted T cells, or PBMCs.

The CDR3 is made up of 15 amino acids. Trimming took 4 bases from V and 5 from J; bases not matched to a gene: 9. Germline CDR1 reads SEHNR; CDR2 reads FQNEAQ (reference sequence). The assay was immunoSEQ multiplex PCR, and TCRdb's table has in-frame clones only and misses some. The table includes fewer than 250,000 clones, around nine tenths detected once. The receptor was derived from a man aged 55 to 70 with acute or convalescent COVID-19. The V call is TRBV7-9, the J call TRBJ2-5; 8 bases fit TRBD1. Sequenced: peripheral blood. The CDR3 nucleotides read TGTGCCAGCAGCTCGCGGACAGGGCTCCTGGAGACCCAGTACTTC. This sequence encodes CASSSRTGLLETQYF. Full variable domain (remainder filled in from reference TRBV7-9 and TRBJ2-5): DTGVSQNPRHKITKRGQNVTFRCDPISEHNRLYWYRQTLGQGPEFLTYFQNEAQLEKSRLLSDRFSAERPKGSFSTLEIQRTEQGDSAMYLCASSSRTGLLETQYFGPGTRLLVL.